A single sample is the source of the 7 T cell receptor beta chains below, sequenced in a study of T cell responses to AZD1222 COVID-19 vaccine. Libraries were prepared by immunoSEQ multiplex PCR; TCRdb keeps only in-frame clonotypes and omits some of them. This table holds about 210,000 clones, about 94% found once. Sequencing was performed on peripheral blood, taken 28 days after the second dose of the MenACWY control vaccine. The receptors were sampled from an adult who received the MenACWY meningococcal vaccine as a control.

This chain uses TRBV28 with TRBJ2-5; maybe TRBD2 (5 bases). This CDR3 is 13 amino acids long. Germline CDR1 and CDR2: MDHEN and SYDVKM. Deletions cut 8 bases from V and 2 bases from J, with 12 bases between. The CDR3: CASVYREQETQYF. CDR3 DNA: TGTGCCAGCGTCTACCGGGAACAAGAGACCCAGTACTTC.

V and J are TRBV5-4 and TRBJ2-7; 11 bases line up with TRBD2. This CDR3 spans 16 amino acids. V lost 3 bases to trimming and J lost 1 base; unmatched junction nucleotides: 6. Germline V gives CDR1 SGHNT, CDR2 YYREEE (reference sequence). This chain's CDR3 is CASSSPRLAGSYEQYF. CDR3 DNA: TGTGCCAGCAGCTCTCCTAGACTAGCGGGGTCCTACGAGCAGTACTTC.

The rearrangement joins TRBV24-1 to TRBJ2-1; a possible D gene is TRBD1 (7 bases). The V end was cut by 4 bases, the J end by 5 bases, with 17 bases between. This CDR3 has 16 residues. CDR1 and CDR2 (germline): KGHDR, SFDVKD. The CDR3 DNA sequence: TGTGCCACCAGTGACCCCGGGCAGGGGGGTAACAATGAGCAGTTCTTC. This gives the protein CATSDPGQGGNNEQFF.

This sequence joins TRBV19 and TRBJ2-1; perhaps TRBD1 as D (6 bases). Per the germline V gene, CDR1 is LNHDA and CDR2 is SQIVND (reference sequence). The CDR3 is made up of 16 amino acids. With 8 bases removed from V and 0 bases from J, the gap between germline ends came to 17 bases. The CDR3: CASQMTGPSSYNEQFF. CDR3 DNA: TGTGCCAGTCAGATGACAGGCCCGAGCTCCTACAATGAGCAGTTCTTC.

For this clone: Other nucleotide sequences from this sample produce the same CDR3. The rearrangement uses TRBV5-1 and TRBJ1-1, with 7 bases lining up with TRBD1. The CDR3 runs 15 residues. The J segment lost 0 bases and the V segment lost 0 bases, leaving 2 bases of the junction unmatched. The V gene's germline CDR1 is SGHRS and CDR2 YFSETQ. In DNA form, the CDR3 reads TGCGCCAGCAGCTTGGGGGACAGCATGAACACTGAAGCTTTCTTT. Its protein is CASSLGDSMNTEAFF.

The chain combines TRBV28 with TRBJ1-2; no clear D gene. V lost 10 bases and J 8 bases, leaving 11 bases between the germline ends. This CDR3 spans 10 amino acids. Germline V gene data show CDR1 as MDHEN and CDR2 as SYDVKM. CDR3: CATRLRGYTF. CDR3 coding DNA: TGTGCCACCCGGTTACGAGGCTACACCTTC.

This clone has just one count. The V call is TRBV15, the J call TRBJ1-3, with TRBD1 identical over 7 bases. CDR1 and CDR2 from the germline V gene are LNHNV and YYDKDF (reference sequence). Trimming took 0 bases from V and 4 from J; bases not matched to a gene: 6. The CDR3 is 16 amino acids. This CDR3 reads CATSRDTGALGNTIYF. In DNA, the CDR3 is TGTGCCACCAGCAGAGACACAGGGGCACTGGGAAACACCATATATTTT. Combining the CDR3 with reference TRBV15 and TRBJ1-3 gives the whole variable domain DAMVIQNPRYQVTQFGKPVTLSCSQTLNHNVMYWYQQKSSQAPKLLFHYYDKDFNNEADTPDNFQSRRPNTSFCFLDIRSPGLGDTAMYLCATSRDTGALGNTIYFGEGSWLTVV.